Given below is one TCR beta chain in context. This specimen belongs to a study of blood T cell repertoires in COVID-19. Study details: From the United States, Italy and Spain came samples of acute and convalescent COVID-19. T cells, B-cell-depleted T cells, or PBMCs provided the cDNA or gDNA that served as material.

Authors' data handling: Reference gene primer amplification in the assay estimated nucleated cell counts. Profiled with immunoSEQ multiplex PCR; TCRdb holds only in-frame clones, not every one. V and J calls plus clone size are reproduced from that table; the DNA served to infer D and trimming. This table holds about 250,000 clones, roughly 81% found once. Source material: peripheral blood. The receptor was isolated from a man aged 50-60 years with acute or convalescent COVID-19.

The CDR3 coding sequence is TGTGCCAGCAGCTCGAGGGGGGGCTACGAGCAGTACTTC. The encoded protein is CASSSRGGYEQYF. The chain uses TRBV5-6 and TRBJ2-7; maybe TRBD2 (7 bases). Germline V lookup: CDR1 SGHDT, CDR2 YYEEEE. Deletions cut 3 bases from V and 3 bases from J, with 10 bases between. The CDR3 covers 13 residues.